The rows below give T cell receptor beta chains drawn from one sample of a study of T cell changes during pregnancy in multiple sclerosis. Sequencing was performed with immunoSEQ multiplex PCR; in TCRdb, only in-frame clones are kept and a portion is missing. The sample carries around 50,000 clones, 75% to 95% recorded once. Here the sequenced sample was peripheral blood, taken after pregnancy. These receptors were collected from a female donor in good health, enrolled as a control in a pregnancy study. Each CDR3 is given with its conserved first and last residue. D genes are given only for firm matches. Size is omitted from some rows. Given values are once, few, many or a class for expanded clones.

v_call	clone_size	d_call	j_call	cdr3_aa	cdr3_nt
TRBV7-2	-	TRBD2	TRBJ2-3	CASSSGTSGGGTDTQYF	TGTGCCAGCAGCTCAGGGACTAGCGGGGGGGGTACAGATACGCAGTATTTT
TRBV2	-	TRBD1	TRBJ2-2	CASSQDRGDAGELFF	TGTGCCAGCAGTCAGGACAGGGGTGATGCCGGGGAGCTGTTTTTT
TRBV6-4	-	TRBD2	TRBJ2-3	CASSDEASGGHTDTQYF	TGTGCCAGCAGTGACGAGGCTAGCGGGGGGCACACAGATACGCAGTATTTT
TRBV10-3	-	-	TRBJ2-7	CAIRTTAEQYF	TGTGCCATCCGAACAACCGCCGAGCAGTACTTC
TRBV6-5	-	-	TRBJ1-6	CASSSGRTGSPLHF	TGTGCCAGCAGTTCCGGGAGAACCGGATCACCCCTCCACTTT
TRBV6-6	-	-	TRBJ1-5	CASSVSAGQPQHF	TGTGCCAGCAGCGTCTCGGCGGGGCAGCCCCAGCATTTT
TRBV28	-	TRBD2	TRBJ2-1	CASREPSGRATDLFF	TGTGCCAGCAGGGAACCTAGCGGGAGGGCAACCGATCTTTTCTTC
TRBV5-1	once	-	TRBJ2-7	CASSLDRADEQYF	TGCGCCAGCAGCTTGGACAGGGCAGACGAGCAGTACTTC
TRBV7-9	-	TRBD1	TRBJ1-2	CASSQGQQYGYTF	TGTGCCAGCAGCCAGGGACAGCAATATGGCTACACCTTC
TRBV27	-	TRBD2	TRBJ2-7	CASSLSASGSNEQYF	TGTGCCAGCAGTTTATCCGCTAGCGGGAGCAACGAGCAGTACTTC
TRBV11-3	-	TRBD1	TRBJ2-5	CASSLGQGASGRETQYF	TGTGCCAGCAGCTTAGGACAGGGGGCGAGTGGAAGGGAGACCCAGTACTTC
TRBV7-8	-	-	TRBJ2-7	CASSDSYFDYEQYF	TGTGCCAGCAGCGACAGCTACTTCGACTACGAGCAGTACTTC
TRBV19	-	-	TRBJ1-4	CASSRGAYSEKLFF	TGTGCCAGTAGCCGGGGGGCGTATTCTGAAAAACTGTTTTTT
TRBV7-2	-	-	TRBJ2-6	CASSPSSTGANVLTF	TGTGCCAGCAGCCCTAGCAGCACTGGGGCCAACGTCCTGACTTTC
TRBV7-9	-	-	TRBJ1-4	CASSLGTVNEKLFF	TGTGCCAGCAGCTTAGGGACAGTTAATGAAAAACTGTTTTTT
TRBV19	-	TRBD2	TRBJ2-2	CATGGREGNTGELFF	TGTGCCACCGGAGGCCGGGAGGGCAACACCGGGGAGCTGTTTTTT
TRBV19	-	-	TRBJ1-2	CASSITPLSYTF	TGTGCCAGTAGTATCACACCGTTAAGCTACACCTTC
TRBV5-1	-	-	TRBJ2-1	CASSLRLEGNEQFF	TGCGCCAGCAGCTTGAGACTTGAAGGAAATGAGCAGTTCTTC
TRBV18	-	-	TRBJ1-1	CASSPSLDFEAFF	TGTGCCAGCTCACCATCTCTGGACTTTGAAGCTTTCTTT
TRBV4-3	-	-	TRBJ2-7	CASSLSTGFSYEQYF	TGCGCCAGCAGCCTTTCAACAGGGTTTTCCTACGAGCAGTACTTC
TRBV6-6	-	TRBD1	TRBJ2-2	CASSVRDREIAGELFF	TGTGCCAGCAGCGTTAGGGACAGGGAAATTGCCGGGGAGCTGTTTTTT
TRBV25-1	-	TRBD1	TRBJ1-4	CASSEYAGGNEKLFF	TGTGCCAGCAGTGAATACGCAGGGGGGAATGAAAAACTGTTTTTT
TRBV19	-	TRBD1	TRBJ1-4	CASSSPTGGSTNEKLFF	TGTGCCAGTAGTTCACCGACAGGGGGGTCAACTAATGAAAAACTGTTTTTT
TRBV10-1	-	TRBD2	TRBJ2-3	CASSESGGSADTQYF	TGCGCCAGCAGTGAGTCAGGCGGGAGCGCAGATACGCAGTATTTT
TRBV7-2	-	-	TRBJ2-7	CASSVYYNEQYF	TGTGCCAGCAGCGTCTACTACAACGAGCAGTACTTC
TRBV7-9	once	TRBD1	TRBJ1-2	CASSYLGQGDKGYTF	TGTGCCAGCAGCTACTTGGGACAGGGAGACAAGGGCTACACCTTC
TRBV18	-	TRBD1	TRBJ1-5	CASSPTAGQLNQPQHF	TGTGCCAGCTCACCAACGGCGGGACAGCTCAATCAGCCCCAGCATTTT
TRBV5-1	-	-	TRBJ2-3	CASSSTGYPTADTQYF	TGCGCCAGCAGCTCCACAGGGTACCCGACCGCGGATACGCAGTATTTT
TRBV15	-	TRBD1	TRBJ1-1	CATSPRSTGDKRTEAFF	TGTGCCACCAGCCCCCGATCCACAGGGGACAAGCGCACTGAAGCTTTCTTT